This T cell receptor beta chain is drawn from a study of T cell changes during pregnancy in multiple sclerosis. TCRdb's copy holds only in-frame clones and misses some; the assay was immunoSEQ multiplex PCR. The sample holds about 83,000 clones, nearly 95% seen once. V shed 4 bases, J shed 2 bases, and the junction held 6 bases outside the gene matches. The CDR3 consists of 16 residues. The germline gives CDR1 SEHNR, CDR2 FQNEAQ (reference sequence). The clonotype comes from a female donor with multiple sclerosis, enrolled in a pregnancy study. This sample comprised peripheral blood, obtained in the second trimester of pregnancy. The chain is built from TRBV7-9 and TRBJ2-5; 11 bases are shared with TRBD2. CDR3 amino acids: CASSSRLAGMQETQYF. The CDR3 coding sequence is TGTGCCAGCAGCTCGCGACTAGCGGGGATGCAAGAGACCCAGTACTTC.